This T cell receptor (beta chain) was documented in a study of radiation and T cells in renal cell carcinoma. The CDR3 is made up of 13 amino acids. Losses at the gene ends were 6 bases for V and 7 bases for J; bases not matched to a gene: 8. Germline loops: CDR1 SGHTA, CDR2 FQGNSA. Sequencing used immunoSEQ multiplex PCR; TCRdb keeps in-frame clones, though not all of them. This sample carries 15,000 to 20,000 clones, over 50% of them seen once, and the ten largest clones take about 30%. Treatment indicated: treatment-naive control, cytoreductive nephrectomy. The patient's renal cell carcinoma had clear cell pathology.

Sequenced material: tumor tissue, taken from a patient whose treatment was nephrectomy without radiotherapy. The chain uses TRBV7-2 and TRBJ1-1; TRBD1 matches 7 bases. This receptor was obtained from a man between 45 and 60 years old with renal cell carcinoma. The CDR3 DNA sequence: TGTGCCAGCAGTCAAGACAGGGACCGTGAAGCTTTCTTT. This codes for CASSQDRDREAFF.